The rows below give T cell receptor beta chains drawn from one sample of a study of STAT3 mutations in large granular lymphocyte leukemia. Generated by immunoSEQ multiplex PCR, the TCRdb table keeps only in-frame clones and is missing some. The sample lists almost 25,000 clones, around 93% occurring once. The sample consisted of peripheral blood mononuclear cells. The origin of the receptors is a man aged 40-49 years with T-cell large granular lymphocyte leukemia. Some clones in this sample may be carry-over from other donors' samples. CDR3s include the opening cysteine and the closing phenylalanine or tryptophan. A D gene is named only where the DNA matches it firmly. Clone size, where shown, is once, few, many, or a class for clones that have expanded.

v_call: TRBV6-1; clone_size: -; d_call: TRBD1; cdr3_length: 14; j_call: TRBJ2-1; cdr3_nt: TGTGCCAGCACCAGGACAGGGGGCTACAATGAGCAGTTCTTC; cdr3_aa: CASTRTGGYNEQFF
v_call: TRBV10-3; clone_size: -; d_call: -; cdr3_length: 13; j_call: TRBJ1-1; cdr3_nt: TGTGCCATCCTAGCGGGTCCGAACACTGAAGCTTTCTTT; cdr3_aa: CAILAGPNTEAFF
v_call: TRBV2; clone_size: -; d_call: TRBD2; cdr3_length: 14; j_call: TRBJ2-7; cdr3_nt: TGTGCCAGCAGTGCCCACGGGGGGAGGTACGAGCAGTACTTC; cdr3_aa: CASSAHGGRYEQYF
v_call: TRBV25-1; clone_size: -; d_call: -; cdr3_length: 12; j_call: TRBJ1-2; cdr3_nt: TGTGCCAGCAGTACCCTTAACTATGGCTACACCTTC; cdr3_aa: CASSTLNYGYTF
v_call: TRBV29-1; clone_size: -; d_call: -; cdr3_length: 12; j_call: TRBJ1-2; cdr3_nt: TGCAGCGTTGGTTTCGGGGACTATGGCTACACCTTC; cdr3_aa: CSVGFGDYGYTF
v_call: TRBV4-3; clone_size: few; d_call: -; cdr3_length: 15; j_call: TRBJ1-5; cdr3_nt: TGCGCCAGCAGCCAAGATGTAAACAGCAATCAGCCCCAGCATTTT; cdr3_aa: CASSQDVNSNQPQHF
v_call: TRBV5-1; clone_size: -; d_call: -; cdr3_length: 13; j_call: TRBJ2-3; cdr3_nt: TGCGCCAGCACGCCGGGCCGCACAGATACGCAGTATTTT; cdr3_aa: CASTPGRTDTQYF
v_call: TRBV30; clone_size: -; d_call: -; cdr3_length: 14; j_call: TRBJ1-3; cdr3_nt: TGTGCCTGGAGTGTACAGGTCTACGGAAACACCATATATTTT; cdr3_aa: CAWSVQVYGNTIYF
v_call: TRBV4-3; clone_size: once; d_call: -; cdr3_length: 15; j_call: TRBJ1-6; cdr3_nt: TGCGCCAGCAGCCAAGAACAGAACCTTAATTCACCCCTCCACTTT; cdr3_aa: CASSQEQNLNSPLHF
v_call: TRBV9; clone_size: -; d_call: -; cdr3_length: 13; j_call: TRBJ2-3; cdr3_nt: TGTGCCAGCAGCGTAGACGGTAGAGATACGCAGTATTTT; cdr3_aa: CASSVDGRDTQYF
v_call: TRBV28; clone_size: -; d_call: -; cdr3_length: 14; j_call: TRBJ1-1; cdr3_nt: TGTGCCAGCAACCCCGGGGGGTCAAACACTGAAGCTTTCTTT; cdr3_aa: CASNPGGSNTEAFF
v_call: TRBV5-1; clone_size: -; d_call: TRBD1; cdr3_length: 15; j_call: TRBJ2-5; cdr3_nt: TGCGCCAGCAGCTTGGGTGACAGGGTGGGTGAGACCCAGTACTTC; cdr3_aa: CASSLGDRVGETQYF
v_call: TRBV7-9; clone_size: -; d_call: -; cdr3_length: 14; j_call: TRBJ2-7; cdr3_nt: TGTGCCAGCAGCTCAGATTTCGGAGGTGACGAGCAGTACTTC; cdr3_aa: CASSSDFGGDEQYF
v_call: TRBV6-5; clone_size: -; d_call: TRBD1; cdr3_length: 15; j_call: TRBJ2-5; cdr3_nt: TGTGCCAGCAGTGCCGTCGGGACAGCACAAGAGACCCAGTACTTC; cdr3_aa: CASSAVGTAQETQYF
v_call: TRBV7-9; clone_size: -; d_call: -; cdr3_length: 14; j_call: TRBJ2-7; cdr3_nt: TGTGCCAGCAGTCAAGACGGGCCCTCCTACGAGCAGTACTTC; cdr3_aa: CASSQDGPSYEQYF
v_call: TRBV12-5; clone_size: -; d_call: TRBD1; cdr3_length: 14; j_call: TRBJ2-5; cdr3_nt: TGTGCTAGTGGTCCCGGGACAGCCCAAGAGACCCAGTACTTC; cdr3_aa: CASGPGTAQETQYF
v_call: TRBV27; clone_size: -; d_call: TRBD1; cdr3_length: 14; j_call: TRBJ1-3; cdr3_nt: TGTGCCAGCAGGCAGGGGGCGCCTGGAAACACCATATATTTT; cdr3_aa: CASRQGAPGNTIYF
v_call: TRBV5-4; clone_size: -; d_call: -; cdr3_length: 16; j_call: TRBJ1-2; cdr3_nt: TGTGCCAGCAGCCCCGGTGCAGGGGAGGTTTATGGTCGCTACACCTTC; cdr3_aa: CASSPGAGEVYGRYTF
v_call: TRBV18; clone_size: once; d_call: -; cdr3_length: 15; j_call: TRBJ1-4; cdr3_nt: TGTGCCAGCTCAGCGTCCAGGGCGGCTAATGAAAAACTGTTTTTT; cdr3_aa: CASSASRAANEKLFF
v_call: TRBV6-5; clone_size: few; d_call: -; cdr3_length: 15; j_call: TRBJ2-7; cdr3_nt: TGTGCCAGCAGTACCCCTGGGGCCCAAACCTACGAGCAGTACTTC; cdr3_aa: CASSTPGAQTYEQYF
v_call: TRBV7-8; clone_size: -; d_call: TRBD2; cdr3_length: 16; j_call: TRBJ2-1; cdr3_nt: TGTGCCAGCAGCCCGGGACTAGCGGGGATGTACAATGAGCAGTTCTTC; cdr3_aa: CASSPGLAGMYNEQFF
v_call: TRBV28; clone_size: -; d_call: TRBD1; cdr3_length: 16; j_call: TRBJ2-7; cdr3_nt: TGTGCCAGCATGGGGACATCGGACAGGGACCCCTACGAGCAGTACTTC; cdr3_aa: CASMGTSDRDPYEQYF
v_call: TRBV7-9; clone_size: -; d_call: -; cdr3_length: 12; j_call: TRBJ1-3; cdr3_nt: TGTGCCAGCAGCTCACAGAGAAACACCATATATTTT; cdr3_aa: CASSSQRNTIYF
v_call: TRBV7-9; clone_size: -; d_call: -; cdr3_length: 12; j_call: TRBJ2-7; cdr3_nt: TGTGCCAGCAGCTTGACAAGGGACGAGCAGTACTTC; cdr3_aa: CASSLTRDEQYF
v_call: TRBV10-3; clone_size: once; d_call: -; cdr3_length: 14; j_call: TRBJ1-5; cdr3_nt: TGTGCCATCAGTGAGTCATATAGCAATCAGCCCCAGCATTTT; cdr3_aa: CAISESYSNQPQHF
v_call: TRBV5-1; clone_size: -; d_call: -; cdr3_length: 15; j_call: TRBJ1-1; cdr3_nt: TGCGCCAGCAGCTTGAGGGGAGGGGTGAACACTGAAGCTTTCTTT; cdr3_aa: CASSLRGGVNTEAFF
v_call: TRBV7-2; clone_size: -; d_call: -; cdr3_length: 14; j_call: TRBJ2-1; cdr3_nt: TGTGCCAGCAGCTTAGGCTATCGGGGTAATGAGCAGTTCTTC; cdr3_aa: CASSLGYRGNEQFF
v_call: TRBV5-1; clone_size: once; d_call: -; cdr3_length: 14; j_call: TRBJ2-2; cdr3_nt: TGCGCCAGCAGCTTGGAGGGTCTGTACGGGGAGCTGTTTTTT; cdr3_aa: CASSLEGLYGELFF
v_call: TRBV9; clone_size: -; d_call: -; cdr3_length: 15; j_call: TRBJ1-3; cdr3_nt: TGTGCCAGCAGCGAAACAGGAACCGGTGGAAACACCATATATTTT; cdr3_aa: CASSETGTGGNTIYF